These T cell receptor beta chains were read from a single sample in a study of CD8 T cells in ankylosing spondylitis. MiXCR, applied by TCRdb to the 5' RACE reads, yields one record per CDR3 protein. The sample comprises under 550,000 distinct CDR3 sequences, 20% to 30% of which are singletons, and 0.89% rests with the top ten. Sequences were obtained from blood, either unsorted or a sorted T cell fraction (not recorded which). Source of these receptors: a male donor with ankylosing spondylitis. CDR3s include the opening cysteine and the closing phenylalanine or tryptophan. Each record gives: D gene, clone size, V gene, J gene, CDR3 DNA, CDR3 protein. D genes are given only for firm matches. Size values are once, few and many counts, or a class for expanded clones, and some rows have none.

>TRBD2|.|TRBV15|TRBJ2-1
TGTGCCACCCGGTCTAGCGGGCTCGGGGAGCAGTTCTTC
CATRSSGLGEQFF
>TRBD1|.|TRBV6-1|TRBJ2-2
TGTGCCAGCAGTCCACCGGGACAGGGGAACACCGGGGAGCTGTTTTTT
CASSPPGQGNTGELFF
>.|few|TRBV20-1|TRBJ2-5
TGCAGTGCTAGAGAGGCCTATCTCCAAGAGACCCAGTACTTC
CSAREAYLQETQYF
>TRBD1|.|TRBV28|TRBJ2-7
TGTGCCAGCAGGGGTGCCCGGACAGGGAGCTCCTACGAGCAGTACTTC
CASRGARTGSSYEQYF
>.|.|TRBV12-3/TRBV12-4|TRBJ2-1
TGTGCCAGCAGTTTAGCGGGAGGTATACACAATGAGCAGTTCTTC
CASSLAGGIHNEQFF
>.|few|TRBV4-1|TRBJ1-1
TGCGCCAGCAGCCAGGAAAGCCAGTTGAACACTGAAGCTTTCTTT
CASSQESQLNTEAFF
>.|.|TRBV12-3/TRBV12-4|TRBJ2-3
TGTGCCGGCGGGCGGAGCACAGATACGCAGTATTTT
CAGGRSTDTQYF
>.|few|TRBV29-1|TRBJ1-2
TGCAGCGTGACCAGGGATAGGGTGTCCTATGGCTACACCTTC
CSVTRDRVSYGYTF
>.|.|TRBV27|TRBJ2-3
TGTGCCAGCAGTTCCAACACAGATACGCAGTATTTT
CASSSNTDTQYF
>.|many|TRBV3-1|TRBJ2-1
TGTGCCAGCAGCCAAGACTTGAACAATGAGCAGTTCTTC
CASSQDLNNEQFF
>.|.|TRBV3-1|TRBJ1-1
TGTGCCAGCAGTCGCAGGGAGATTAACACTGAAGCTTTCTTT
CASSRREINTEAFF
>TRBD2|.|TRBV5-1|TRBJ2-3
TGCGCCAGCAGCTTGCGGCGGGAGGGAGATACGCAGTATTTT
CASSLRREGDTQYF
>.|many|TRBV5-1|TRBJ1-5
TGCGCCAGCAGTAGGGAACAGCCCCAGCATTTT
CASSREQPQHF
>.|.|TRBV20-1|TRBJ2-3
TGCAGTGCTAGAGATCTCGGCGGGATACCAGATACGCAGTATTTT
CSARDLGGIPDTQYF
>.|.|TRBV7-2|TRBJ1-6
TGTGCCAGCAGTTCGACGGTGAATTCACCCCTCCACTTT
CASSSTVNSPLHF
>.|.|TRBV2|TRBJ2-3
TGTGCCAGCAGTGAGAGACGAGCAGACGGCACAGATACGCAGTATTTT
CASSERRADGTDTQYF
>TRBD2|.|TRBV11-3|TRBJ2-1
TGTGCCAGCAGTTTGGGGAGGCTAGCGGGGTACAATGAGCAGTTCTTC
CASSLGRLAGYNEQFF
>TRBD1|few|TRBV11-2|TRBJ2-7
TGTGCCAGCAGCCGGGGACAGGGGTTCCCCTACGAGCAGTACTTC
CASSRGQGFPYEQYF
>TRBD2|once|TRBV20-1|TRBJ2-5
TGCAGTGCTAGAGGGGCTAGCGGGAGAGTCGTCGAGACCCAGTACTTC
CSARGASGRVVETQYF
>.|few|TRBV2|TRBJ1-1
TGTGCCAGCAGTGAAAGGACAGCGAACACTGAAGCTTTCTTT
CASSERTANTEAFF
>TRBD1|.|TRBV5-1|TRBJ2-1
TGCGCCAGCAGCCGGACAGGCCTCCCCGATGAGCAGTTCTTC
CASSRTGLPDEQFF
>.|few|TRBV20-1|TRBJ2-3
TGCAGTGCCATGAGCCCAGATACGCAGTATTTT
CSAMSPDTQYF
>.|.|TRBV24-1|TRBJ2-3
TGTGCCACCAGTGGAGAAGGGGGGCGATTTGATACGCAGTATTTT
CATSGEGGRFDTQYF
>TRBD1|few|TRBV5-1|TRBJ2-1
TGCGCCAGCAGCCCAGAGACAGGGGACTACAATGAGCAGTTCTTC
CASSPETGDYNEQFF
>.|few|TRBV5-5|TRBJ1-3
TGTGCCAGCAGCTTGGGCAGCGTGATTTCTGGAAACACCATATATTTT
CASSLGSVISGNTIYF
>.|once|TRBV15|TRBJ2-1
TGTGCCACCAGAAAGAGAGGAGGGCGGCTTAGGGATGAGCAGTTCTTC
CATRKRGGRLRDEQFF
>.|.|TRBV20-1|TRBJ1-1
TGCAGTGCTAGAGATGGGGGGGTTTTAAAGAAAACTGAAGCTTTCTTT
CSARDGGVLKKTEAFF
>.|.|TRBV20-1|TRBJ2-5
TGCAGTGCCAGCGAGGGGGGACCAGAGACCCAGTACTTC
CSASEGGPETQYF
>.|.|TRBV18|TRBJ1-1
TGTGCCAGCTCACCACAGTCAGGGAACACTGAAGCTTTCTTT
CASSPQSGNTEAFF
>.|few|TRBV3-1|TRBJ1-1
TGTGCCAGCAGCCATGGAACAAACATGAACACTGAAGCTTTCTTT
CASSHGTNMNTEAFF
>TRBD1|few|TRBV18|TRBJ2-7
TGTGCCAGCTCACCACACAGGGGTAACTACGAGCAGTACTTC
CASSPHRGNYEQYF
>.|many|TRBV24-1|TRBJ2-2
TGTGCCACGACATGGTCGAAGACCGGGGAGCTGTTTTTT
CATTWSKTGELFF
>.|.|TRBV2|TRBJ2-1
TGTGCCAGCAGGAGGCTCCCGGGACCAGCAGCGGATGAGCAGTTCTTC
CASRRLPGPAADEQFF
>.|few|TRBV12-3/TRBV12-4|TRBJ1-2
TGTGCCAGCAGACCTAGGGCAGGAGCTAACTATGGCTACACCTTC
CASRPRAGANYGYTF
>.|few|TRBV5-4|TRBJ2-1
TGTGCCAGCAGCTTGGGGGATCGGAATGAGCAGTTCTTC
CASSLGDRNEQFF
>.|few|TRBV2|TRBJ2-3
TGTGCCAGCAGTAGAAGTTTAGGAGATACGCAGTATTTT
CASSRSLGDTQYF
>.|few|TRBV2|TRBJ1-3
TGTGCCAGCAGTGTCGGACAGAGCTCTGGAAACACCATATATTTT
CASSVGQSSGNTIYF
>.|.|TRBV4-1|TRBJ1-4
TGCGCCAGCAGACCAACAGGTGCAACTAATGAAAAACTGTTTTTT
CASRPTGATNEKLFF
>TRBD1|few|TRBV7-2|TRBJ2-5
TGTGCCAGCAGCTTAGCCGGGACAGGGGGTCAAGAGACCCAGTACTTC
CASSLAGTGGQETQYF
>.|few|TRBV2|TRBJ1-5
TGTGCCAGCAGCCCCTTCGGGCCCAATCAGCCCCAGCATTTT
CASSPFGPNQPQHF
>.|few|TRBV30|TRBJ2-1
TGTGCCCGAGGACTCCTGACAGCCGCCAATGAGCAGTTCTTC
CARGLLTAANEQFF
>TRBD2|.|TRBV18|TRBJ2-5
TGTGCCAGCTCACCTCGACTAGCAGAACAAGAGACCCAGTACTTC
CASSPRLAEQETQYF
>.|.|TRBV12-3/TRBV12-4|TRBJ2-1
TGTGCCAGCAGTTCGGACGGGTCCTACAATGAGCAGTTCTTC
CASSSDGSYNEQFF
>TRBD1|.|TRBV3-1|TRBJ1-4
TGTGCCAGCAGCCGTCCCGGGACAGGGGCTGAAAAACTGTTTTTT
CASSRPGTGAEKLFF
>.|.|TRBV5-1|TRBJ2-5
TGCGCCAGCAGCTGGGGCTTGCTTCAAGAGACCCAGTACTTC
CASSWGLLQETQYF
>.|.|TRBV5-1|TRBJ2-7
TGCGCCAGCAGTACGGGCACTTGGGAGCAGTACTTC
CASSTGTWEQYF
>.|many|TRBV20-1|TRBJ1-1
TGCAGTGCTAGACCACTGGGGGTGGGCACTGAAGCTTTCTTT
CSARPLGVGTEAFF
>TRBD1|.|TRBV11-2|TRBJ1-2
TGTGCCAGCAGCTTCGGGACAGGGAGGCACTATGGCTACACCTTC
CASSFGTGRHYGYTF
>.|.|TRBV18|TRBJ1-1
TGTGCCAGCTCACCGCCGTTTGGAAACACTGAAGCTTTCTTT
CASSPPFGNTEAFF
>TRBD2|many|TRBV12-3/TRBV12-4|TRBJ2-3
TGTGCCAGCAGCGCGGGAGTGTACTCTAGCACAGATACGCAGTATTTT
CASSAGVYSSTDTQYF
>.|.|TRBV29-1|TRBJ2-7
TGCAGCGCTTACACGAGGGGGCTAGCGGGTAGCTCCTACGAGCAGTACTTC
CSAYTRGLAGSSYEQYF
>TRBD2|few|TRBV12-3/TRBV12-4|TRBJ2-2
TGTGCCAGCAGACCTCTAGCGGGAGAACGAACCGGGGAGCTGTTTTTT
CASRPLAGERTGELFF
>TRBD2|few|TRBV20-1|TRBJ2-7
TGCAGTGCTAGAGATCCCCAACTAGCGGGGGCGGACGAGCAGTACTTC
CSARDPQLAGADEQYF
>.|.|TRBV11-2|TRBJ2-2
TGTGCCAGCAGCTCACCGCAAGGGGCAGTCACCGGGGAGCTGTTTTTT
CASSSPQGAVTGELFF